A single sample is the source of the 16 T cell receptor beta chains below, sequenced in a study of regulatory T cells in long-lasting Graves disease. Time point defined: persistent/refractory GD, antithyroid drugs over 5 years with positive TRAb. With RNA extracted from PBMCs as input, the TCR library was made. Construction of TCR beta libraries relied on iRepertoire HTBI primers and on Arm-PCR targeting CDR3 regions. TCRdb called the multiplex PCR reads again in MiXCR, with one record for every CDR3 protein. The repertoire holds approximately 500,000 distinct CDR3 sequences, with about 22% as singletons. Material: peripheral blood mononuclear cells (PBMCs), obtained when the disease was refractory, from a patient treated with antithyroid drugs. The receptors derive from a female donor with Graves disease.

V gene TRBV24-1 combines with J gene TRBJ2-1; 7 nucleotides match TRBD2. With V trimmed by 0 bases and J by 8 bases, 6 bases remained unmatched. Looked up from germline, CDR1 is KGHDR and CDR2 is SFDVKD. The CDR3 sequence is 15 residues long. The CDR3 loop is CATSDLQEGRDEQFF. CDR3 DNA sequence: TGTGCCACCAGTGATTTGCAGGAGGGGAGGGATGAGCAGTTCTTC.

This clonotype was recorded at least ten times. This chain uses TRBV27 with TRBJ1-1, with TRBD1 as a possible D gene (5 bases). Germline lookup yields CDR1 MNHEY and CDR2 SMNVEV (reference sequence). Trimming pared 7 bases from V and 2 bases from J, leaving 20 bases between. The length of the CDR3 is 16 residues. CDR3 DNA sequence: TGTGCCAGCAAATCAATCGGGGGGGGAATTAACACTGAAGCTTTCTTT. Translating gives CASKSIGGGINTEAFF.

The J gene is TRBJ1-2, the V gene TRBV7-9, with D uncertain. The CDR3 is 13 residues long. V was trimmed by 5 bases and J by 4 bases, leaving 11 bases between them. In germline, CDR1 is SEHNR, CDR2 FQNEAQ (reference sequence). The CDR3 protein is CASSPSVGYGYTF. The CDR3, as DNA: TGTGCCAGCAGCCCCTCCGTGGGCTATGGCTACACCTTC.

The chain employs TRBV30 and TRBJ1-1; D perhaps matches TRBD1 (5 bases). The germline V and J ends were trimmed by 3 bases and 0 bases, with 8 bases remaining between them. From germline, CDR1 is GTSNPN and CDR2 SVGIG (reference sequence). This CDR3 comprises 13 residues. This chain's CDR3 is CAWRQAMNTEAFF. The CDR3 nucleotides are TGTGCCTGGAGACAGGCTATGAACACTGAAGCTTTCTTT.

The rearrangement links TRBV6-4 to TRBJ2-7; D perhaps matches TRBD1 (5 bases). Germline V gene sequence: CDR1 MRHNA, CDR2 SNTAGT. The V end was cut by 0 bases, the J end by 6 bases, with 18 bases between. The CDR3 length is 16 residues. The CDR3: CASSDSSVPLTGEQYF. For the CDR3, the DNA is TGTGCCAGCAGTGACTCGAGTGTCCCCCTTACAGGCGAGCAGTACTTC.

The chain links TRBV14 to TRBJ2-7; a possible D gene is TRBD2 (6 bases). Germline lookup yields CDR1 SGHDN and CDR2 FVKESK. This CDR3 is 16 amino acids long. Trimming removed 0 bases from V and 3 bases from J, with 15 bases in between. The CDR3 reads CASSQDLGRTIYEQYF. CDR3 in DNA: TGTGCCAGCAGCCAAGATCTGGGCCGGACTATCTACGAGCAGTACTTC.

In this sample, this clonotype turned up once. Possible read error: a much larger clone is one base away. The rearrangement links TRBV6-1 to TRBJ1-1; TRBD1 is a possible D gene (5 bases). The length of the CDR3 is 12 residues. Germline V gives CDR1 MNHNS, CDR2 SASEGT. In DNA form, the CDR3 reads TGTGCCTGCAGTCGGGGGACTCCTGAAGCTTTCTTT. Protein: CACSRGTPEAFF.

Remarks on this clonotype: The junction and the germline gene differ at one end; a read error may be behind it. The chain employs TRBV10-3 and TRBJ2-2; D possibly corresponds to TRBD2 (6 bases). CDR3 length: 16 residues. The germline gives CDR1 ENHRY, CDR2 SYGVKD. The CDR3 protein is CAISESTGESPGELLF. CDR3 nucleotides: TGTGCCATCAGTGAGTCGACGGGAGAGTCCCCCGGGGAGCTGCTTTTT.

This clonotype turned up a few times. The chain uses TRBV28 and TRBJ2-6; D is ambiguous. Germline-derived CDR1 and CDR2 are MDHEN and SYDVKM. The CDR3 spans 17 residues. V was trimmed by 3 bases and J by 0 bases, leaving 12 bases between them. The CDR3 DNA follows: TGTGCCAGCAGTTTTGGCTCGAGATACTCTGGGGCCAACGTCCTGACTTTC. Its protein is CASSFGSRYSGANVLTF.

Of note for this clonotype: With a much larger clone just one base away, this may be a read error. CDR3 protein: CASSPLGSSPYEQYF. As DNA, the CDR3 is TGTGCCAGCAGTCCCCTCGGGTCGAGCCCCTACGAGCAGTACTTC. The genes are TRBV6-2 or TRBV6-3 and TRBJ2-7; D gene uncertain. V was trimmed by 5 bases and J by 2 bases, leaving 16 bases between them. The CDR3 is 15 residues long. The germline V gene has CDR1 MNHEY and CDR2 SVGEGT.

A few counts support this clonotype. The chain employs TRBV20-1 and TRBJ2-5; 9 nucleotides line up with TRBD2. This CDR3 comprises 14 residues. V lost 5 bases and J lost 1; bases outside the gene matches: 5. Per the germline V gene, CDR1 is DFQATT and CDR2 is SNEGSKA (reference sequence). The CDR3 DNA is TGCAGTGCTGGGGTAGCGGGGGCCCAAGAGACCCAGTACTTC. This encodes CSAGVAGAQETQYF.

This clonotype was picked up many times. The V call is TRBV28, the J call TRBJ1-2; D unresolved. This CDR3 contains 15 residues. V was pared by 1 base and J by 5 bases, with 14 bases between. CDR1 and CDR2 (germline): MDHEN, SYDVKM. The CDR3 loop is CASSLSGTPRYGYTF. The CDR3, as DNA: TGTGCCAGCAGTTTATCGGGCACTCCACGATATGGCTACACCTTC.

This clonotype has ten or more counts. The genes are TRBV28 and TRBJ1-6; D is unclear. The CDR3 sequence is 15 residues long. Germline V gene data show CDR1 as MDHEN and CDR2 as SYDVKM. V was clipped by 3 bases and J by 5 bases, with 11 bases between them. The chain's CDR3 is CASSFLGNDNSPLHF. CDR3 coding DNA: TGTGCCAGCAGTTTTCTGGGGAATGATAATTCACCCCTCCACTTT.

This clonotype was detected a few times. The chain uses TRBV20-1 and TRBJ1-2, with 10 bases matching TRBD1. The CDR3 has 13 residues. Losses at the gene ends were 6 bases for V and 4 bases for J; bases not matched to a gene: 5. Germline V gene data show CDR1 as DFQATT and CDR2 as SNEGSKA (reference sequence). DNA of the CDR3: TGCAGTGCCGGGACAGGGGCAGGCTATGGCTACACCTTC. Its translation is CSAGTGAGYGYTF.

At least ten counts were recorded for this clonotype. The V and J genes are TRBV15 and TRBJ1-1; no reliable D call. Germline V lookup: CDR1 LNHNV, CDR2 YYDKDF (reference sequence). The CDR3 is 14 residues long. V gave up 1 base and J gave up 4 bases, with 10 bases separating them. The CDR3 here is CATSRVKEGTEAFF. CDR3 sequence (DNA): TGTGCCACCAGCAGAGTGAAGGAAGGCACTGAAGCTTTCTTT.

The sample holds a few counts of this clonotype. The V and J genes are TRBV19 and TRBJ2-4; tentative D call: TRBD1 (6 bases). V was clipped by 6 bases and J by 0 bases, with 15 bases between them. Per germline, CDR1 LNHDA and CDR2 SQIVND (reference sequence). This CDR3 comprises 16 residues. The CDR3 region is CASRTTGHLAKNIQYF. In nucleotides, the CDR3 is TGTGCCAGTAGGACTACGGGACATTTAGCCAAAAACATTCAGTACTTC.